This T cell receptor (beta chain) was captured by sequencing in a study of T cells in Graves' hyperthyroidism and ophthalmopathy. Only a few counts were recorded for this clonotype. Its antigen is unidentified. Unmatched junction bases numbered 6, after V lost 6 bases and J lost 0 bases. The germline V gene has CDR1 SGHDN and CDR2 FVKESK. The CDR3 covers 16 residues. Amplification of TCR beta CDR3 regions used RNA as the template. First-round RT-PCR targeting the TCR CDR3 was performed with the HTBI primer set. TCRdb itself ran the multiplex PCR reads through MiXCR, one entry per CDR3 protein. The profile shows under 400,000 distinct CDR3 sequences, 25% of them singletons. Broader study findings: From stable hyperthyroidism, ophthalmopathy was set apart by a 13 V-J model. Blood also showed most of the thyroid clonotypes that were expanded above 0.001.

This clonotype was sampled from a man over 45 with Graves' hyperthyroidism. The rearrangement joins TRBV14 to TRBJ2-2, with 8 bases fitting TRBD2. The sample taken for sequencing was blood. CDR3 protein: CASSVTSGANTGELFF. The DNA for the CDR3 is TGTGCCAGCAGTGTTACTAGCGGAGCGAACACCGGGGAGCTGTTTTTT. The variable domain in full, completed from reference TRBV14 and TRBJ2-2, reads EAGVTQFPSHSVIEKGQTVTLRCDPISGHDNLYWYRRVMGKEIKFLLHFVKESKQDESGMPNNRFLAERTGGTYSTLKVQPAELEDSGVYFCASSVTSGANTGELFFGEGSRLTVL.